The clone carrying this TCR beta chain occurred once. The data stem from a study of blood T cell repertoires in COVID-19. Overall study: T cells, B-cell-depleted T cells, or PBMCs provided the cDNA or gDNA that served as material.

The germline CDR1 and CDR2 sequences are LNHDA and SQIVND (reference sequence). The CDR3 has 16 residues. V dropped 3 bases and J dropped 4; count of bases not matched to a gene: 7. How the authors handled the data: Estimated nucleated cell counts came from reference gene primer amplification. Data came from immunoSEQ multiplex PCR; TCRdb stores just in-frame clones and leaves some out. The D gene and trimming were derived from the DNA, and the V and J assignments and clone size from that table. The sample includes about 85,000 clones, 84% of them seen just once. Sequenced: peripheral blood. The V call is TRBV19, the J call TRBJ1-5, with 9 bases aligning to TRBD1. The sequence derives from a human donor in a cohort sampled during active COVID-19. This CDR3 is CASSMGGTGHNQPQHF. The CDR3 DNA sequence: TGTGCCAGTAGTATGGGGGGGACAGGGCATAATCAGCCCCAGCATTTT. The full variable domain, rest sourced from reference TRBV19 and TRBJ1-5, is DGGITQSPKYLFRKEGQNVTLSCEQNLNHDAMYWYRQDPGQGLRLIYYSQIVNDFQKGDIAEGYSVSREKKESFPLTVTSAQKNPTAFYLCASSMGGTGHNQPQHFGDGTRLSIL.